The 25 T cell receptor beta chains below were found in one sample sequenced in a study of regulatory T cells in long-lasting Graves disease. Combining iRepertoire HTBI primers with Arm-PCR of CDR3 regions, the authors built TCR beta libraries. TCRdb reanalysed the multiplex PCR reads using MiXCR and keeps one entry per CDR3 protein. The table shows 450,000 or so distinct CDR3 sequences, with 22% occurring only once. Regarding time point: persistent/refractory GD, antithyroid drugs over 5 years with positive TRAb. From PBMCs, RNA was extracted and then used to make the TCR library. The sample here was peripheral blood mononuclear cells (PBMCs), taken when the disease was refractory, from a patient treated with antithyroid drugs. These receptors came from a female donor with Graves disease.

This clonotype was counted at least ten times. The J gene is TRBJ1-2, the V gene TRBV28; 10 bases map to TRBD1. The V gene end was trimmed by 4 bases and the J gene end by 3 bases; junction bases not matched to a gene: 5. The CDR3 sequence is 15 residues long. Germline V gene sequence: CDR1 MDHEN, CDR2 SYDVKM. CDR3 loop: CASSSGQGIDYGYTF. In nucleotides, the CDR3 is TGTGCCAGCAGTTCGGGACAGGGGATTGACTATGGCTACACCTTC.

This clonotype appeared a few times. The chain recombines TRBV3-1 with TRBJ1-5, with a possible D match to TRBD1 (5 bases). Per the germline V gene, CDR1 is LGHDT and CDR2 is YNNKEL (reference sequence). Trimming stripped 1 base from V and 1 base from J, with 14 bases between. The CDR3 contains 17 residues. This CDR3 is CASSQGVLGTSNQPQHF. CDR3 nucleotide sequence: TGTGCCAGCAGCCAAGGGGTCCTGGGGACGAGCAATCAGCCCCAGCATTTT.

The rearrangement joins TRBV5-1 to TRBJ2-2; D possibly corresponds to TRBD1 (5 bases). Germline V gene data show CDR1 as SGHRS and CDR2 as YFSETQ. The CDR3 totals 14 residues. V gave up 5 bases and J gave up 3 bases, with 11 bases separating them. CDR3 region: CASRPLGDTGELFF. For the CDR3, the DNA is TGCGCCAGCAGACCTCTAGGGGACACCGGGGAGCTGTTTTTT.

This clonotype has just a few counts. CDR3 coding DNA: TGCAGTGCTAGAGTCTCGGGGGATAATTCACCCCTCCACTTT. Protein sequence: CSARVSGDNSPLHF. This rearrangement joins TRBV20-1 to TRBJ1-6; TRBD1 is a possible D gene (5 bases). The CDR3 consists of 14 residues. Germline CDR1 is DFQATT and CDR2 is SNEGSKA (reference sequence). Trimming left V 1 base short and J 5 bases short, with 9 bases between.

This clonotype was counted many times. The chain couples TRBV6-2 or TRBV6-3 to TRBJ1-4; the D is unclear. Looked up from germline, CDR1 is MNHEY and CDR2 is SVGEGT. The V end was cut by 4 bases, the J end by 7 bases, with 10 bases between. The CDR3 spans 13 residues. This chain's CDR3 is CASSFPGGEKLFF. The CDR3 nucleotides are TGTGCCAGCAGTTTTCCCGGCGGTGAAAAACTGTTTTTT.

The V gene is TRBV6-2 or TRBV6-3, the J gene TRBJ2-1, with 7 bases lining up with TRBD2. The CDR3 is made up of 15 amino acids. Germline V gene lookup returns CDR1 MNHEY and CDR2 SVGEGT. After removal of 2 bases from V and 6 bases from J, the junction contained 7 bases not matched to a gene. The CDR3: CASSYRLAGRNEQFF. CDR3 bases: TGTGCCAGCAGTTACCGGTTAGCGGGCCGCAATGAGCAGTTCTTC.

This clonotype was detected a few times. The chain's CDR3 is CASSSTGGATEAFF. CDR3 DNA: TGCGCCAGCAGCTCGACAGGGGGCGCGACTGAAGCTTTCTTT. The V call is TRBV5-1, the J call TRBJ1-1; the match to TRBD1 covers 10 bases. V lost 3 bases, J lost 5 bases, and 4 bases stayed unmatched. From germline, CDR1 is SGHRS and CDR2 YFSETQ. CDR3 length: 14 residues.

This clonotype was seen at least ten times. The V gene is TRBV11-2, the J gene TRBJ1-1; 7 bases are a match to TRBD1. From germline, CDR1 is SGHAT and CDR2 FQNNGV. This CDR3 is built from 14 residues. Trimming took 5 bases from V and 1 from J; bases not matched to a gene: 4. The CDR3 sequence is CASSPGQKNTEAFF. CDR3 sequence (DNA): TGTGCCAGCAGCCCGGGACAGAAGAACACTGAAGCTTTCTTT.

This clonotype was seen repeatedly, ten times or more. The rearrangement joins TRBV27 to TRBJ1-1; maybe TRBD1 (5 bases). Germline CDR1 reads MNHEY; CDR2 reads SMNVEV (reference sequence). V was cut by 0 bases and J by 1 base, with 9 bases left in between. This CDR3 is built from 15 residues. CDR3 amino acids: CASSLSAGTNTEAFF. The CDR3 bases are TGTGCCAGCAGTTTATCGGCAGGGACGAACACTGAAGCTTTCTTT.

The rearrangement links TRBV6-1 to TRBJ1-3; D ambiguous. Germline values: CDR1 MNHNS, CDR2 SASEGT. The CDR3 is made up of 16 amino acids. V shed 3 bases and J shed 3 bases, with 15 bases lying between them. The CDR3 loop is CASSDSGPRDGNTIYF. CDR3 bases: TGTGCCAGCAGTGACAGTGGCCCTAGGGATGGAAACACCATATATTTT.

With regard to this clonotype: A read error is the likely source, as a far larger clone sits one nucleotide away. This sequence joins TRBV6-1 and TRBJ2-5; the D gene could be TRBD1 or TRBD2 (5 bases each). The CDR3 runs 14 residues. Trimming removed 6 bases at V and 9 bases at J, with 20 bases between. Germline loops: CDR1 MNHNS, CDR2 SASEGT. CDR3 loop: CASRQVPMKEAQYF. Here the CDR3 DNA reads TGTGCCAGCAGACAGGTCCCGATGAAGGAGGCCCAGTACTTC.

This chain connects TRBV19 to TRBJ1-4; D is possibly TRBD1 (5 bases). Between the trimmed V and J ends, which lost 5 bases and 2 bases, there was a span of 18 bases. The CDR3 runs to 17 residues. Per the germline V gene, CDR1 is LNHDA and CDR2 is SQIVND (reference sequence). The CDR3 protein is CASSGQGPSNTNEKLFF. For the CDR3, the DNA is TGTGCCAGTAGTGGGCAGGGCCCCTCTAATACTAATGAAAAACTGTTTTTT.

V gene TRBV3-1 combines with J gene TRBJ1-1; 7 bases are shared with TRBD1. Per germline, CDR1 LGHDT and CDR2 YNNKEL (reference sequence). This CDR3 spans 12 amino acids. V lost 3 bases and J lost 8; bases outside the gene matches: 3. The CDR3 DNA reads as TGTGCCAGCAGCCACAGCAGGGGGGAAGCTTTCTTT. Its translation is CASSHSRGEAFF.

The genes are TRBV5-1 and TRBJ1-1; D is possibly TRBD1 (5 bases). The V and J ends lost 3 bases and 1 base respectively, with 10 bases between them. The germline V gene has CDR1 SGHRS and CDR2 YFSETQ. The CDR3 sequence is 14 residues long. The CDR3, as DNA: TGCGCCAGCAGCTCATATACAGGGAACACTGAAGCTTTCTTT. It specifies CASSSYTGNTEAFF.

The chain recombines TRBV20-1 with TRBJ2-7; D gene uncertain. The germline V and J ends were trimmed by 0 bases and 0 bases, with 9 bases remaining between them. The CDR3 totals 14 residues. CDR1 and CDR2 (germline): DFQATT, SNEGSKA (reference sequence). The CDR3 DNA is TGCAGTGCTAGAGATCGGCAGAGCTCCTACGAGCAGTACTTC. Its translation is CSARDRQSSYEQYF.

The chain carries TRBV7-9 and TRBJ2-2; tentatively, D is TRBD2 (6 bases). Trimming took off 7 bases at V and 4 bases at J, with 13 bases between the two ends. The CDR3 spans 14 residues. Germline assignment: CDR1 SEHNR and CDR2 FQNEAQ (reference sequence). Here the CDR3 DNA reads TGTGCCAGCATCAATAGCGGCGGCACCGGGGAGCTGTTTTTT. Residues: CASINSGGTGELFF. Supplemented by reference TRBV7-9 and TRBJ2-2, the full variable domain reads DTGVSQNPRHKITKRGQNVTFRCDPISEHNRLYWYRQTLGQGPEFLTYFQNEAQLEKSRLLSDRFSAERPKGSFSTLEIQRTEQGDSAMYLCASINSGGTGELFFGEGSRLTVL.

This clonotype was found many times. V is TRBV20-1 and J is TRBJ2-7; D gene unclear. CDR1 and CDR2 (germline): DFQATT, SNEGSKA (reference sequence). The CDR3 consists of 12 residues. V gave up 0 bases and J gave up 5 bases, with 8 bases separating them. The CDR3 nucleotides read TGCAGTGCTAGAGATCTGGGTCACGAGCAGTACTTC. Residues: CSARDLGHEQYF.

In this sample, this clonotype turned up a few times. CDR3 DNA: TGTGCCAGTAGTACCGGGCCTAGAGGGGAGCAGTACTTC. Translated, it gives CASSTGPRGEQYF. V usage is TRBV19 and J usage is TRBJ2-7; D might be TRBD2 (5 bases). This CDR3 region has 13 residues. V was shortened by 4 bases and J by 7 bases, with 14 bases between the two germline ends. Germline CDR1 is LNHDA and CDR2 is SQIVND (reference sequence).

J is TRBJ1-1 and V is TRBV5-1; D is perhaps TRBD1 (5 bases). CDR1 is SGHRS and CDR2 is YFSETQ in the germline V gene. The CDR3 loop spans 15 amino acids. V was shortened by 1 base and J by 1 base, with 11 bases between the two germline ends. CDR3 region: CASSLSGGANTEAFF. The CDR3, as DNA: TGCGCCAGCAGCTTGTCTGGCGGGGCGAACACTGAAGCTTTCTTT.

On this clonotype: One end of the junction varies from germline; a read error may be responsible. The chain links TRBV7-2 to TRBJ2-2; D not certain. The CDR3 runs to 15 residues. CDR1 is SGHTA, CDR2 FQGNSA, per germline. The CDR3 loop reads CVSSLVTNGAGELFF. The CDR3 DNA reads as TGTGTCAGCAGCTTAGTTACAAATGGGGCCGGGGAGCTGTTTTTT.

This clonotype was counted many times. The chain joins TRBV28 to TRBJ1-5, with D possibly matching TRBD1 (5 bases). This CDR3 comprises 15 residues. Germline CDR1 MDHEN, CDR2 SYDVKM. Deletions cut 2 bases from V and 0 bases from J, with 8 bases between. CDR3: CASSLDRNSNQPQHF. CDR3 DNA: TGTGCCAGCAGTTTAGACAGAAATAGCAATCAGCCCCAGCATTTT.

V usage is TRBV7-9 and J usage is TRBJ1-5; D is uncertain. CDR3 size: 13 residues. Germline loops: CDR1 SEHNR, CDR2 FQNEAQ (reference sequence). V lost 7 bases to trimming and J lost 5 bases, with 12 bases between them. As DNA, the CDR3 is TGTGCCAGCAACCCAATTGGAGATCAGCCCCAGCATTTT. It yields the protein CASNPIGDQPQHF.

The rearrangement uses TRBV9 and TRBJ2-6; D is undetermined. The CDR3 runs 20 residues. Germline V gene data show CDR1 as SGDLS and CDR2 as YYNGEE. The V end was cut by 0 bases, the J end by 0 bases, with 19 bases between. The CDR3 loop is CASSVVSASLPLSGANVLTF. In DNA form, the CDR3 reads TGTGCCAGCAGCGTAGTTTCTGCTAGTTTACCCCTCTCTGGGGCCAACGTCCTGACTTTC.

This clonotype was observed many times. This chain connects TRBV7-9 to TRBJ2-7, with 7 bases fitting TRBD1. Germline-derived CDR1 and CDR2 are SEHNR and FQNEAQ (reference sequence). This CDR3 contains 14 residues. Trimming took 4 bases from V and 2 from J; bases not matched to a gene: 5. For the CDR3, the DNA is TGTGCCAGCAGCTCGACAGGGTTTCCCTACGAGCAGTACTTC. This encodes CASSSTGFPYEQYF.

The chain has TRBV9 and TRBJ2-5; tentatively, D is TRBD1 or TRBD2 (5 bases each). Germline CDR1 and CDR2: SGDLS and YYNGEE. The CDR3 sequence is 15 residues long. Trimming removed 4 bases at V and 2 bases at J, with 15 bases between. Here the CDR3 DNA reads TGTGCCAGCAGCTCTGGGCCGGGACCACAAGAGACCCAGTACTTC. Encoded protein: CASSSGPGPQETQYF.